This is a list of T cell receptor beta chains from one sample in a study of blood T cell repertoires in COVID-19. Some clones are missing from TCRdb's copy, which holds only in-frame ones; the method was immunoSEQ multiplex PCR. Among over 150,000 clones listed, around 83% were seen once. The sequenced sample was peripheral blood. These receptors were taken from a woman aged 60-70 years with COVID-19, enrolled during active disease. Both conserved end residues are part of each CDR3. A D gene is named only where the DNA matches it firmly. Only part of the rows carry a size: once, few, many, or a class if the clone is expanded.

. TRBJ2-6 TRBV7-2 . TGTGCCAGCAGCCAAGGAGGGTCAGGGGCCAACGTCCTGACTTTC CASSQGGSGANVLTF
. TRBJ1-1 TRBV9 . TGTGCCAGCAGCGTAGTTGGAGGATCGAACACTGAAGCTTTCTTT CASSVVGGSNTEAFF
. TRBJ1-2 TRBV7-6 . TGTGCCAGCAGCCCCTCCCTCTCGCTCAGGCAACCTAACTATGGCTACACCTTC CASSPSLSLRQPNYGYTF
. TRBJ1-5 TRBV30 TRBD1 TGTGCCTGGCAGACAGGGTACGGCAATCAGCCCCAGCATTTT CAWQTGYGNQPQHF
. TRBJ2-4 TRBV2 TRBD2 TGTGCCAGCAGTAAACTAGCGGTCTCAGCCAAAAACATTCAGTACTTC CASSKLAVSAKNIQYF
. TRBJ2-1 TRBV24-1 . TGTGCCACCAGTGCCAACAACCACCCGGGGAATGAGCAGTTCTTC CATSANNHPGNEQFF
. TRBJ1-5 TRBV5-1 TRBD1 TGCGCCAGCAGCTTGGGGCAGGGGGGCAATCAGCCCCAGCATTTT CASSLGQGGNQPQHF
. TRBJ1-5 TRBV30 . TGTGCCTGGAGTGTGGAGGGGTTTAGCAATCAGCCCCAGCATTTT CAWSVEGFSNQPQHF
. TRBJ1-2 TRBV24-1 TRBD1 TGTGCCACCAGTGATCCCGCGGACCCCAGGGACAGCTATGGCTACACCTTC CATSDPADPRDSYGYTF
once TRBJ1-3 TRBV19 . TGTGCCAGTAGTACCGCGGGTGTCGGAAACACCATATATTTT CASSTAGVGNTIYF
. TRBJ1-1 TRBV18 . TGTGCCAGCTCAGGGAGTACTGAAGCTTTCTTT CASSGSTEAFF
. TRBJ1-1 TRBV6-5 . TGTGCCAGCATCTCGACAGTGAACACTGAAGCTTTCTTT CASISTVNTEAFF
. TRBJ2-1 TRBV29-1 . TGCAGCGTGGCTAGCTTCGTCTACAATGAGCAGTTCTTC CSVASFVYNEQFF
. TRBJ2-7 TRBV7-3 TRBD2 TGTGCCAGCAGCCAGGTCGGGGGGAGCTACGAGCAGTACTTC CASSQVGGSYEQYF
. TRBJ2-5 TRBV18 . TGTGCCAGCTCACGTGGGCAGTACCAAGAGACCCAGTACTTC CASSRGQYQETQYF
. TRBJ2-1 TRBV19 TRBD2 TGTGCCAGTACCGGGGTGCGGGGGGGCTCTTACAATGAGCAGTTCTTC CASTGVRGGSYNEQFF
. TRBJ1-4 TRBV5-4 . TGTGCCAGCAGCTTGGCAATGGGCACTAATGAAAAACTGTTTTTT CASSLAMGTNEKLFF
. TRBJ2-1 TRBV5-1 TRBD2 TGCGCCAGTGAAAGGACTAGCGGCTACAATGAGCAGTTCTTC CASERTSGYNEQFF
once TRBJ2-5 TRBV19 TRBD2 TGTGCCAGTAGTAAAAGGACTAGCGGGATTTCGTCGGAGACCCAGTACTTC CASSKRTSGISSETQYF
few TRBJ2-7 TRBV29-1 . TGCAGCGCGGGGCTGGCGGTGGGGCTCGAGCAGTACTTC CSAGLAVGLEQYF
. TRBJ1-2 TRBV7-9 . TGTGCCAGCAGCTTAGACGGAGCCGCGTCCTATGGCTACACCTTC CASSLDGAASYGYTF
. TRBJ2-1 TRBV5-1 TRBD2 TGCGCCAGCAGCTTGGAATCTAGCGGGAGGGGTAGCTCCTACAATGAGCAGTTCTTC CASSLESSGRGSSYNEQFF
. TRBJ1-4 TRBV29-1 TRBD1 TGCAGCGTTGAACATGGGACAGCTGCAACTAATGAAAAACTGTTTTTT CSVEHGTAATNEKLFF
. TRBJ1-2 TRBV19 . TGTGCCAGTAGTCCGGGAAGAACTAGTGGCTACACCTTC CASSPGRTSGYTF
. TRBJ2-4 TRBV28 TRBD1 TGTGCCAGCAGTGCCCCGGGACAGCTAGCCAAAAACATTCAGTACTTC CASSAPGQLAKNIQYF
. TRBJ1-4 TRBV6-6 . TGTGCCAGCAGTTACAACGTAGGGGGAAGTGAAAAACTGTTTTTT CASSYNVGGSEKLFF
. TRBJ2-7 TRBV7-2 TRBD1 TGTGCCAGCAAAGACAGGGGTTGGTACGAGCAGTACTTC CASKDRGWYEQYF
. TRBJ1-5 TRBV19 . TGTGCCACACGAAATCACGGACAAGACAATCAGCCCCAGCATTTT CATRNHGQDNQPQHF
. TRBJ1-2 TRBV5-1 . TGCGCCAGCAGCCTATTAGAAGACAGATATGGCTACACCTTC CASSLLEDRYGYTF
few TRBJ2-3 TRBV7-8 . TGTGCCAGCAGCTTAGTCTTTGATACGCAGTATTTT CASSLVFDTQYF
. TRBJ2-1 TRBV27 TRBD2 TGTGCCAGCACTGATCGGGGGGTCCGAAATGAGCAGTTCTTC CASTDRGVRNEQFF
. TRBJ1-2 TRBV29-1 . TGCAGCGTTGAAACAGCCCAGAGTGATGGCTACACCTTC CSVETAQSDGYTF
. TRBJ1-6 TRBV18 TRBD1 TGTGCCAGCTCACCCCGTACGGAGAGGGACAGGGGCTGGAACAATTCACCCCTCCACTTT CASSPRTERDRGWNNSPLHF
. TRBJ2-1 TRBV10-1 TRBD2 TGCGCCAGCAGCGACGGGACTAGCGGGAGTGATGAGCAGTTCTTC CASSDGTSGSDEQFF
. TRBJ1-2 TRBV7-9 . TGTGCCAGCAGCCCAACAGGCCATGGCTACACCTTC CASSPTGHGYTF
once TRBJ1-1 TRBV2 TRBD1 TGTGCCAGTAGTCTGACAGGGTGGAGCGCTGAAGCTTTCTTT CASSLTGWSAEAFF
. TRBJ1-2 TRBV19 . TGTGCCAGTAGTATATACTCGACAGGCACCTATGGCTACACCTTC CASSIYSTGTYGYTF
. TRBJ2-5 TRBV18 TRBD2 TGTGCCAGCTCACCAACTAGCGGAAGCCAAGAGACCCAGTACTTC CASSPTSGSQETQYF
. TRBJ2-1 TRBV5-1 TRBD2 TGCGCCAGCAGCGCCCGGGACTATCCCCGGGAAGATGAGCAGTTCTTC CASSARDYPREDEQFF
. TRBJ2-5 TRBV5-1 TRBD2 TGCGCCAGCAGCTTACAGACTAGCAGCGAGACCCAGTACTTC CASSLQTSSETQYF
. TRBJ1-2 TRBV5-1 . TGCGCCAGCAGGACTACAGTCGGCTCCTATGGCTACACCTTC CASRTTVGSYGYTF
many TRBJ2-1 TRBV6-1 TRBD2 TGTGCCAGCAGTGAACAACTAGCGGGGGGCAACAATGAGCAGTTCTTC CASSEQLAGGNNEQFF
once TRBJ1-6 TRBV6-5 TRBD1 TGTGCCAGTGGTACAGGGGTCAATTCACCCCTCCACTTT CASGTGVNSPLHF
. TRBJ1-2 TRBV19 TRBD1 TGTGCCAGTAATAGCAGGGGGCTCGGGAGCTATGGCTACACCTTC CASNSRGLGSYGYTF
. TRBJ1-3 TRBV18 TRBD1 TGTGCCAGCTCACCCCCCCAGACAGGGACGGACACCATATATTTT CASSPPQTGTDTIYF
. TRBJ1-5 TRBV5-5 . TGTGCCAGCAGCTTGTTAGAGGGAGCCAATCAGCCCCAGCATTTT CASSLLEGANQPQHF
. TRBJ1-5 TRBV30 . TGTGCCTGGAGTGTACAAGACAGGTTCAATCAGCCCCAGCATTTT CAWSVQDRFNQPQHF
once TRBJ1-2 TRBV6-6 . TGTGCCAGCAGTCCGACAGGAAACTATGGCTACACCTTC CASSPTGNYGYTF
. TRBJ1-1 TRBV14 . TGTGCCAGCAGCCGGGAGATGGCAGCGAACACTGAAGCTTTCTTT CASSREMAANTEAFF
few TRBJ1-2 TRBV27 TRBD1 TGTGCCAGCAGTCTGGACAGGGGGTTATATGGCTACACCTTC CASSLDRGLYGYTF
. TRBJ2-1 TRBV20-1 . TGCAGTGTCGACTTCAATGAGCAGTTCTTC CSVDFNEQFF
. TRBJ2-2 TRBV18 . TGTGCCAGCTCACCTGGCCTCATCAACACCGGGGAGCTGTTTTTT CASSPGLINTGELFF
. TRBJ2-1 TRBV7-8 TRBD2 TGTGCCAGCAGCCTCCGTAAGACCCTAATAGCGGGAGGGGGGATTGAGCAGTTCTTC CASSLRKTLIAGGGIEQFF
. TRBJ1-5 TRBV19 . TGTGCCAGTAGTATAGTAAGAGAGCTCAATCAGCCCCAGCATTTT CASSIVRELNQPQHF
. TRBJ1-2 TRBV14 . TGTGCCAGCAGCCAAGGAAACGTCCGGGGCTACACCTTC CASSQGNVRGYTF
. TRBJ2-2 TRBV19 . TGTGCCAGCTCTTTTTTAGCAAGTGGCACCGGGGAGCTGTTTTTT CASSFLASGTGELFF
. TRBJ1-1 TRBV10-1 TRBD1 TGCGCCAGCAGTCACGGGACAGGGAACACTGAAGCTTTCTTT CASSHGTGNTEAFF
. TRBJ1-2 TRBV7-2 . TGTGCCAGCAGCTTATTTCCCGCACGGGGGGTCTATGGCTACACCTTC CASSLFPARGVYGYTF
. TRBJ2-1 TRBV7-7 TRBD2 TGTGCCAGCAGCCCCACGGGACTAGCGGGGGGTTATCCTGATGAGCAGTTCTTC CASSPTGLAGGYPDEQFF